Listed below are T cell receptor beta chains from one sample, sequenced in a study of CD8+ T cells in alopecia areata. Generated by immunoSEQ multiplex PCR, the TCRdb table keeps only in-frame clones and is missing some. The sample has some 44,000 clones; roughly 90% are singletons. The specimen comprised CD8+ T cells sorted from blood, sampled at week 24, from a patient treated with tofacitinib. Receptor source: a human donor with alopecia areata. The CDR3 runs from the conserved cysteine through the conserved F or W. The D gene is left open where the match is weak.

V gene	D gene	J gene	CDR3 DNA	CDR3 protein
TRBV27	-	TRBJ2-1	TGTGCCAGCAGTTTAGACAGGTTCAATGAGCAGTTCTTC	CASSLDRFNEQFF
TRBV27	TRBD1	TRBJ2-5	TGTGCCAGCAGTCGACAGGGGTCGGGGGAGACCCAGTACTTC	CASSRQGSGETQYF
TRBV5-1	TRBD1	TRBJ1-5	TGCGCCAGCAGCTCGGGACAGGGTAGTCAGCCCCAGCATTTT	CASSSGQGSQPQHF
TRBV7-3	-	TRBJ2-3	TGTGCCAGCAGCCCCAGGGCCGGGGCTAGCACAGATACGCAGTATTTT	CASSPRAGASTDTQYF
TRBV6-5	-	TRBJ2-3	TGTGCCAGCAGTTACTCGTCAAGCGGCACAGATACGCAGTATTTT	CASSYSSSGTDTQYF
TRBV7-9	-	TRBJ2-3	TGTGCCAGCAGCTTAGAGGTCACAGATACGCAGTATTTT	CASSLEVTDTQYF
TRBV11-1	-	TRBJ2-7	TGTGCCAGCAGCCCTGGTCCGACTAAAGACGAGCAGTACTTC	CASSPGPTKDEQYF
TRBV5-1	TRBD2	TRBJ2-1	TGCGCCAGCAGCTTGGCTTTAGCGGGGGGCCCCTACAATGAGCAGTTCTTC	CASSLALAGGPYNEQFF
TRBV7-6	TRBD1	TRBJ2-3	TGTGCCAGCAGCCCAGGGGGTGAGGCCGGAGATACGCAGTATTTT	CASSPGGEAGDTQYF
TRBV7-9	TRBD1	TRBJ2-5	TGTGCCAGCAGCTACGTACAGGGGAGCGGAGAGACCCAGTACTTC	CASSYVQGSGETQYF
TRBV30	-	TRBJ2-7	TGTGCCTGGAGTGTTAATTTGGGGGAAAACGAGCAGTACTTC	CAWSVNLGENEQYF
TRBV9	-	TRBJ1-1	TGTGCCAGCAGCGGATCAGGGGCCTCGAACACTGAAGCTTTCTTT	CASSGSGASNTEAFF
TRBV27	TRBD1	TRBJ2-1	TGTGCCAGCAGTCCTTCTGGGACAGCCACCTACAATGAGCAGTTCTTC	CASSPSGTATYNEQFF
TRBV6-1	-	TRBJ2-1	TGTGCCAGCAGTGAAACGAGGAGTCAGGAGCAGTTCTTC	CASSETRSQEQFF
TRBV19	-	TRBJ2-6	TGTGCCAGTAGTGTGGACAGTTACTCTGGGGCCAACGTCCTGACTTTC	CASSVDSYSGANVLTF
TRBV28	-	TRBJ2-3	TGTGCCACGCGGCTCCAGGGGGGAAGCACAGATACGCAGTATTTT	CATRLQGGSTDTQYF